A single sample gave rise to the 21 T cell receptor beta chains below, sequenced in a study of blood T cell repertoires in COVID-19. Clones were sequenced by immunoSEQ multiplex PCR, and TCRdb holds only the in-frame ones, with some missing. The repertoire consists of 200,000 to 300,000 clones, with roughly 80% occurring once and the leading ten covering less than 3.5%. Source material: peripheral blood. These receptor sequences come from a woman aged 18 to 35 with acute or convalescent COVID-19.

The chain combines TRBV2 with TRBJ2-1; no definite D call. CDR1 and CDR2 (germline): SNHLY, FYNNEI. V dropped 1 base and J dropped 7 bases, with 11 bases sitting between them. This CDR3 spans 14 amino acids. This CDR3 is CASSEDDGWNEQFF. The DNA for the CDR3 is TGTGCCAGCAGTGAAGACGACGGGTGGAATGAGCAGTTCTTC.

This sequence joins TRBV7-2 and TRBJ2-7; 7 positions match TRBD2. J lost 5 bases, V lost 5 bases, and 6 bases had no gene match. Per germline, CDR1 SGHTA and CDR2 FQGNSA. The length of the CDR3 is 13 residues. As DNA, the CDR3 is TGTGCCAGCAGCCCACAGCGGGGTCACGAGCAGTACTTC. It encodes CASSPQRGHEQYF.

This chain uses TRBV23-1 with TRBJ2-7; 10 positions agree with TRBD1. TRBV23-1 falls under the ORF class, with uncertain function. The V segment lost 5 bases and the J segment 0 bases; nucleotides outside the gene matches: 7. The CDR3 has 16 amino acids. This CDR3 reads CASSGTGDLSSYEQYF. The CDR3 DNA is TGCGCCAGCAGTGGGACAGGGGACCTGAGCTCCTACGAGCAGTACTTC.

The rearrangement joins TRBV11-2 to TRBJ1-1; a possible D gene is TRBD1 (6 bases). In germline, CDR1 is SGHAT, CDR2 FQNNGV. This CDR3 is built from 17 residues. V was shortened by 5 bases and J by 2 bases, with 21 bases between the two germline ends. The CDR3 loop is CASSLKDLGQLNTEAFF. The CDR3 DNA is TGTGCCAGCAGCCTAAAAGACCTAGGACAGTTAAACACTGAAGCTTTCTTT.

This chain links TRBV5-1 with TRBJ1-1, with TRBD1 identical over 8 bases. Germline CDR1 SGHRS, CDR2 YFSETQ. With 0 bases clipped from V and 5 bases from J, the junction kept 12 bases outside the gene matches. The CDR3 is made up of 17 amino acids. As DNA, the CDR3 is TGCGCCAGCAGCTTGGTTTCGGGCAGGGGGCTTGAAACTGAAGCTTTCTTT. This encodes CASSLVSGRGLETEAFF.

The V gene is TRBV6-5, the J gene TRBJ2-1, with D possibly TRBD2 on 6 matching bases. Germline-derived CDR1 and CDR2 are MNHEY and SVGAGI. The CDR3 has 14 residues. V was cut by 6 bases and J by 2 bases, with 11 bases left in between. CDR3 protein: CASRKGLAYNEQFF. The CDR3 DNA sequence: TGTGCCAGCAGAAAGGGACTGGCCTACAATGAGCAGTTCTTC.

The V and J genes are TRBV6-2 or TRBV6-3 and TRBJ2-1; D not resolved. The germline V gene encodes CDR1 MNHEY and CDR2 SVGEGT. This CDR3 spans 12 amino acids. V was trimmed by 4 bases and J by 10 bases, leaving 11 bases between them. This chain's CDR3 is CASSSRLEEQFF. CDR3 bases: TGTGCCAGCAGTTCGCGGCTGGAGGAGCAGTTCTTC.

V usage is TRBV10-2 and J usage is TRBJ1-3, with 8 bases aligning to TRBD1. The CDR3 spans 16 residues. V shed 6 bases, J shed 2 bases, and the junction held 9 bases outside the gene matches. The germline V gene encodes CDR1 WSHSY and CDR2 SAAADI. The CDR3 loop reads CASRRDRTLTGNTIYF. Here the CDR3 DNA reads TGCGCCAGCAGGCGGGACAGGACCCTAACTGGAAACACCATATATTTT.

CDR3 coding DNA: TGTGCCAGCAGCCAAGACCAACAGGGGAAAAACATTCAGTACTTC. It specifies CASSQDQQGKNIQYF. The chain employs TRBV3-1 (or the pseudogene TRBV3-2) and TRBJ2-4; 7 bases agree with TRBD1. The CDR3 totals 15 residues. Trimming took 0 bases from V and 4 from J; bases not matched to a gene: 3. The germline V gene encodes CDR1 LGHDT and CDR2 YNNKEL (reference sequence).

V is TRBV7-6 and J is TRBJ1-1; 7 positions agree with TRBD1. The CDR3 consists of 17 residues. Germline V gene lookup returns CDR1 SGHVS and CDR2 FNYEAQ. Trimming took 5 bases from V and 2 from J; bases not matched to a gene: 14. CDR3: CASSRRQTGAGNTEAFF. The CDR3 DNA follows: TGTGCCAGCAGCCGGAGACAAACAGGGGCGGGAAACACTGAAGCTTTCTTT.

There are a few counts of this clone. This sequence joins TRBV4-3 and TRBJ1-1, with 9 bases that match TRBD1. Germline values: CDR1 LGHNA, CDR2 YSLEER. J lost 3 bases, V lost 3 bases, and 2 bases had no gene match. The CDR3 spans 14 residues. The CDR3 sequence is CASSHRTGDTEAFF. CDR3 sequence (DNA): TGCGCCAGCAGCCACCGGACAGGGGACACTGAAGCTTTCTTT.

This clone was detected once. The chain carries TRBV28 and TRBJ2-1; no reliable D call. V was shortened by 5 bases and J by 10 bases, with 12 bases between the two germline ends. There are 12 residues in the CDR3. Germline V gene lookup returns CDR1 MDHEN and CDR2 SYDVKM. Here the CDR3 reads CASSPSASEQFF. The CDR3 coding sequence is TGTGCCAGCAGTCCTTCAGCGAGCGAGCAGTTCTTC.

As DNA, the CDR3 is TGTGCCAGCAGTTTTCCGGTGAGGCAGCTAAACACTGAAGCTTTCTTT. This codes for CASSFPVRQLNTEAFF. The chain has TRBV28 and TRBJ1-1, with D unclear. This CDR3 comprises 16 residues. Between the trimmed V and J ends, which lost 3 bases and 2 bases, there was a span of 16 bases. CDR1 is MDHEN and CDR2 is SYDVKM in the germline V gene.

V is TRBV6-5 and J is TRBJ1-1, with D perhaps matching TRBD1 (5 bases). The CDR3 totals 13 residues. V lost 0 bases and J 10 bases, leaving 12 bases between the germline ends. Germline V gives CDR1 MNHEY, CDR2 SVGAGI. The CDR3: CASSYSARAVAFF. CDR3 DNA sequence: TGTGCCAGCAGTTACTCGGCCAGGGCCGTAGCTTTCTTT.

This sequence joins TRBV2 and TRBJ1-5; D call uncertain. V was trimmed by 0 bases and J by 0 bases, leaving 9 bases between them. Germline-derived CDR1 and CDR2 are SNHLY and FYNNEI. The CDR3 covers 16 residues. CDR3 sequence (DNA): TGTGCCAGCAGTGAAGCGGGAGGGTATAGCAATCAGCCCCAGCATTTT. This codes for CASSEAGGYSNQPQHF.

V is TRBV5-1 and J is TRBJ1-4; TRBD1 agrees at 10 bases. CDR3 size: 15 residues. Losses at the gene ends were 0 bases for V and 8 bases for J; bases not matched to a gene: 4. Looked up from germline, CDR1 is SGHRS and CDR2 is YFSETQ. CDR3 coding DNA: TGCGCCAGCAGCTTGGCTGGGACAGGGGAGGAAAAACTGTTTTTT. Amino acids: CASSLAGTGEEKLFF. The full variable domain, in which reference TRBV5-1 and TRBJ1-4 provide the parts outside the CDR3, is KAGVTQTPRYLIKTRGQQVTLSCSPISGHRSVSWYQQTPGQGLQFLFEYFSETQRNKGNFPGRFSGRQFSNSRSEMNVSTLELGDSALYLCASSLAGTGEEKLFFGSGTQLSVL.

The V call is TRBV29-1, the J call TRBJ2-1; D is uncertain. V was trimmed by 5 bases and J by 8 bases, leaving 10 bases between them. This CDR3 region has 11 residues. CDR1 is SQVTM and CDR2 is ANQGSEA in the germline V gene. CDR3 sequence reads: CSVLGRDEQFF. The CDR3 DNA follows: TGCAGCGTTCTAGGTCGTGATGAGCAGTTCTTC.

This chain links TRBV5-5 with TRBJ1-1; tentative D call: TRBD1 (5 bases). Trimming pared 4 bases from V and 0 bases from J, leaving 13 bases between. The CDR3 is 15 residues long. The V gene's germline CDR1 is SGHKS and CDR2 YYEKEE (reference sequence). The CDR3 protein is CASSGAAAVNTEAFF. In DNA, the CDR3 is TGTGCCAGCAGCGGGGCGGCGGCTGTGAACACTGAAGCTTTCTTT.

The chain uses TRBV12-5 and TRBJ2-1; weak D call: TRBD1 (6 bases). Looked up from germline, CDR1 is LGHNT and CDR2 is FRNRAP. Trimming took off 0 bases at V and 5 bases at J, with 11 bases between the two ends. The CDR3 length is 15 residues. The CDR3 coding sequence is TGTGCTAGTGGTTTGGTACAGGGTCCCCACAATGAGCAGTTCTTC. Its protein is CASGLVQGPHNEQFF.

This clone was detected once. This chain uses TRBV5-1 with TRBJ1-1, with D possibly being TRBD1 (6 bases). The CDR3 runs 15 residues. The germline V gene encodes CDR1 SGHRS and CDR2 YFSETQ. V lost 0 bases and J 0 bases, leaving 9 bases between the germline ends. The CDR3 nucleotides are TGCGCCAGCAGCTTGGGAACAGGGCTGAACACTGAAGCTTTCTTT. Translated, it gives CASSLGTGLNTEAFF.

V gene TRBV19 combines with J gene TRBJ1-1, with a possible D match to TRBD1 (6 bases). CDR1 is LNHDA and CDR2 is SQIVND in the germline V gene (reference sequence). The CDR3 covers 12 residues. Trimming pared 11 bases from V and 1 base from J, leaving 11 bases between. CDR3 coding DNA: TGTGCCGGCAGGGGCCGGAACACTGAAGCTTTCTTT. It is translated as CAGRGRNTEAFF.